This entry concerns a single T cell receptor beta chain. The CDR3 has 15 residues. Between the trimmed V and J ends, which lost 0 bases and 0 bases, there was a span of 6 bases. Per germline, CDR1 SGHRS and CDR2 YFSETQ. This sample was taken from a study of blood T cell repertoires in COVID-19. For the study at large: Whether acute or convalescent, the COVID-19 samples came from the United States, Italy and Spain. Sample material is recorded as cDNA or gDNA derived from T cells, B-cell-depleted T cells, or PBMCs.

Per the original data handling: For nucleated cells, counts were estimated from reference gene primer amplification. Repertoires were generated with immunoSEQ multiplex PCR, while TCRdb's copy carries only in-frame clones and drops some. V, J and clone size are taken as reported in that table, and D and trimming were inferred from the DNA itself. The sample yields approximately 52,000 clones, around nine tenths seen once. The clonotype originates from a man between 60 and 75 years old with acute or convalescent COVID-19. The rearrangement uses TRBV5-1 and TRBJ1-4; no reliable D call. Sequencing input: peripheral blood. The CDR3 loop reads CASSLAGTTNEKLFF. DNA for the CDR3: TGCGCCAGCAGCTTGGCGGGTACAACTAATGAAAAACTGTTTTTT.